This T cell receptor (beta chain) came from a study of Graves' ophthalmopathy and Graves' hyperthyroidism. With respect to this clonotype: The antigen is not known.

Clinical symptoms, serum thyroxine, TRAb, thyroid ultrasound and orbital computed tomography formed the basis of diagnosis. Transcripts of RNA were the source for amplifying TCR beta CDR3 regions. First-round RT-PCR employed HTBI primers, with a second-round multiplex PCR after it. TCRdb reanalysed the multiplex PCR reads using MiXCR and keeps one entry per CDR3 protein. The sample lists roughly 1.1 million distinct CDR3 sequences, around a third occurring once. Study-wide points: Most thyroid clonotypes with frequency above 0.001 were detected in blood too. Ophthalmopathy progression prediction by the model yielded a sensitivity of 55% to 71% and a specificity of around 72%.

This clonotype was obtained from an adult man with Graves' hyperthyroidism. The specimen sequenced was peripheral blood or thyroid tissue (not recorded which).

CDR3: CSVGHQAPGTSPSWETQYF. The DNA of the CDR3 is TGCAGCGTTGGCCACCAAGCACCCGGGACTAGCCCTAGTTGGGAGACCCAGTACTTC. This chain links TRBV29-1 with TRBJ2-5; TRBD2 aligns across 9 bases. The CDR3 extends over 19 amino acids. V shed 4 bases and J 5 bases; nucleotides not matched to a gene: 23. CDR1 and CDR2 from the germline V gene are SQVTM and ANQGSEA.